A single sample gave rise to the 3 T cell receptor beta chains below, sequenced in a study of vaccination effects on CD4 cells after COVID-19. Sequencing followed a ViraFEST assay step that expanded antigen-specific CD4+ T cells with viral peptide pools. Subsequent to a culture period of nine to ten days, CD4+ T cells were isolated. Participants got two doses of BNT162b2 or mRNA-1273 vaccine. Only in-frame clones appear in the TCRdb table, and some are missing; sequencing was by immunoSEQ multiplex PCR. The sample carries fewer than 25,000 clones, 72% recorded once. Antigens of these TCRs are unknown. Specimen: CD4+ T cells from PBMCs cultured with HCoV-NL63 spike peptides, collected after COVID-19 vaccination. The source is a human donor who received a COVID-19 vaccine.

The CDR3 DNA is TGTGCCAGCAGTCAAGGGGAGGGGAGAGAGCAGTACTTC. It translates to CASSQGEGREQYF. The chain joins TRBV2 to TRBJ2-7; the match to TRBD2 covers 7 bases. Germline CDR1 SNHLY, CDR2 FYNNEI. This CDR3 comprises 13 residues. V shed 5 bases, J shed 7 bases, and the junction held 8 bases outside the gene matches.

The chain is built from TRBV10-1 and TRBJ2-3; D not resolved. The V and J ends lost 8 bases and 2 bases respectively, with 11 bases between them. Germline V gene data show CDR1 as WNHNN and CDR2 as SYGVQD (reference sequence). CDR3 length: 13 amino acids. CDR3: CASRGLNTDTQYF. CDR3 nucleotides: TGCGCCAGCCGTGGCCTAAACACAGATACGCAGTATTTT.

J is TRBJ2-7 and V is TRBV6-5; 10 bases match TRBD1. The CDR3 runs to 15 residues. The V and J ends lost 4 bases and 5 bases, in that order; junction bases with no gene match: 8. CDR1 is MNHEY, CDR2 SVGAGI, per germline. The CDR3 is CASSWGTGAKNEQYF. As DNA, the CDR3 is TGTGCCAGCAGTTGGGGGACAGGGGCGAAAAACGAGCAGTACTTC.